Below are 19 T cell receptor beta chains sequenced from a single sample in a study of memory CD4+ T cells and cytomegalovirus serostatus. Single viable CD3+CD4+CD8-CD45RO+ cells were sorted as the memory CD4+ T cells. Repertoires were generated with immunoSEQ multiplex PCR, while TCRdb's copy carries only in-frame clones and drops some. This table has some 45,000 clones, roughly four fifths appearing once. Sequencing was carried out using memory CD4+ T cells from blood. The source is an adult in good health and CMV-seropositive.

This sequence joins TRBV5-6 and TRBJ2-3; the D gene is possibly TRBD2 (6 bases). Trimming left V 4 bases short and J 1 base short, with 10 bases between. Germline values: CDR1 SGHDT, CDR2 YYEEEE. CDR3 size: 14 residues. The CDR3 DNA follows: TGTGCCAGCAGCCGGGGGTGGGGCACAGATACGCAGTATTTT. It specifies CASSRGWGTDTQYF.

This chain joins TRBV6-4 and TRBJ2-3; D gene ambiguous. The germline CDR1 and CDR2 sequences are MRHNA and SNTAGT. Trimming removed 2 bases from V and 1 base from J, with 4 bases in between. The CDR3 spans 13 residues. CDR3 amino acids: CASSDTRTDTQYF. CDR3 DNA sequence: TGTGCCAGCAGTGACACTCGCACAGATACGCAGTATTTT.

This CDR3 is CASSSAGVDTGELFF. CDR3 DNA sequence: TGTGCCAGCAGCTCCGCAGGGGTCGACACCGGGGAGCTGTTTTTT. The rearrangement links TRBV7-2 to TRBJ2-2, with D perhaps matching TRBD1 (6 bases). Trimming shortened V by 4 bases and J by 3 bases, and 12 bases separated the two germline ends. This CDR3 has 15 residues. Germline-derived CDR1 and CDR2 are SGHTA and FQGNSA.

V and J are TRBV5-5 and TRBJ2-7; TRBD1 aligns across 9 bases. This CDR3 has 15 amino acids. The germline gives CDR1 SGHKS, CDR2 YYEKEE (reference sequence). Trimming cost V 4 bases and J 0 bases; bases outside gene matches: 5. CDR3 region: CASSDGTGTSYEQYF. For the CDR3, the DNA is TGTGCCAGCAGCGATGGGACAGGGACCTCCTACGAGCAGTACTTC.

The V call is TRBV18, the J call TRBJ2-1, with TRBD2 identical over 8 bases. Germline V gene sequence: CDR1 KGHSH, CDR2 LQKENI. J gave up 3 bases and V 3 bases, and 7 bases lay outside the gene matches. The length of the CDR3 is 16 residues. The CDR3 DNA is TGTGCCAGCTCACCCCGGGGACTAGTTGGCTACAATGAGCAGTTCTTC. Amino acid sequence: CASSPRGLVGYNEQFF.

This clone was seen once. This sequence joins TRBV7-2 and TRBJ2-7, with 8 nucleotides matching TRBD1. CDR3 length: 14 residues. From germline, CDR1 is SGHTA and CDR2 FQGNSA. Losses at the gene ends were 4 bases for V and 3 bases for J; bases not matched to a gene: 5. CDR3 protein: CASSYRTGNYEQYF. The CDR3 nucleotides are TGTGCCAGCAGCTATAGGACAGGGAACTACGAGCAGTACTTC. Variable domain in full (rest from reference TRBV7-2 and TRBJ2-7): GAGVSQSPSNKVTEKGKDVELRCDPISGHTALYWYRQSLGQGLEFLIYFQGNSAPDKSGLPSDRFSAERTGGSVSTLTIQRTQQEDSAVYLCASSYRTGNYEQYFGPGTRLTVT.

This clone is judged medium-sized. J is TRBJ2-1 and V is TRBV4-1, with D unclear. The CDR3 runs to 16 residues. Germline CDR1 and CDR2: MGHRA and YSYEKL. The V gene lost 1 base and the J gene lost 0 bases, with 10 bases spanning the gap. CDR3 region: CASSQVDMISYNEQFF. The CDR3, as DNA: TGCGCCAGCAGCCAAGTCGACATGATCTCCTACAATGAGCAGTTCTTC.

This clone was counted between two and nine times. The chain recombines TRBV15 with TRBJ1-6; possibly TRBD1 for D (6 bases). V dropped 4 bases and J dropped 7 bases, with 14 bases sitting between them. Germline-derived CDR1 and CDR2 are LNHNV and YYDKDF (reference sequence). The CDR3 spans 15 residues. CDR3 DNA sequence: TGTGCCACCAGCACCACAGGGACGGAGAATTCACCCCTCCACTTT. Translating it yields CATSTTGTENSPLHF.

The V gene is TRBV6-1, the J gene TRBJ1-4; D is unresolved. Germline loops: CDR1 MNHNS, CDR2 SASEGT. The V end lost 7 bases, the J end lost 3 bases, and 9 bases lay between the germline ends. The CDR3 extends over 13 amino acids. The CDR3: CASTTVANEKLFF. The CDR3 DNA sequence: TGTGCCAGCACTACAGTGGCTAATGAAAAACTGTTTTTT.

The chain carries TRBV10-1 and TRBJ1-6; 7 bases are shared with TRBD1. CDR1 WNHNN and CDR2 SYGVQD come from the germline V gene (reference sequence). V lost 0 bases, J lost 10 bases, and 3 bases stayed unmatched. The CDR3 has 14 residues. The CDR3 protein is CASSESSGGSPLHF. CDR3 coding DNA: TGCGCCAGCAGTGAGTCTTCAGGGGGATCACCCCTCCACTTT.

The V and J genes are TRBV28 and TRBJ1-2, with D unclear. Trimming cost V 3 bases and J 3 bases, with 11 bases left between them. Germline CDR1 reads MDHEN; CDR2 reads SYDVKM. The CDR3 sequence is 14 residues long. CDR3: CASSFSAQYYGYTF. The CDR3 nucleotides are TGTGCCAGCAGTTTTTCCGCCCAGTACTATGGCTACACCTTC.

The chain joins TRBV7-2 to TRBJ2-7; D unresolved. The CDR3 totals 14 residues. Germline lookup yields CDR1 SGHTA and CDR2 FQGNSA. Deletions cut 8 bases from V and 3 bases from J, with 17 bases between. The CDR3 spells CASQKQHSLYEQYF. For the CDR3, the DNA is TGTGCCAGCCAGAAACAGCACTCCCTCTACGAGCAGTACTTC.

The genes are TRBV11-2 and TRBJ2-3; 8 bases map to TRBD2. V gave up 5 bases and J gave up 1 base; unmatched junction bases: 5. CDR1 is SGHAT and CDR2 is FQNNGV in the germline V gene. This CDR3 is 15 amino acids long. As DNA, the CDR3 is TGTGCCAGCAGCCCGGGGGGGCGCCGCACAGATACGCAGTATTTT. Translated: CASSPGGRRTDTQYF.

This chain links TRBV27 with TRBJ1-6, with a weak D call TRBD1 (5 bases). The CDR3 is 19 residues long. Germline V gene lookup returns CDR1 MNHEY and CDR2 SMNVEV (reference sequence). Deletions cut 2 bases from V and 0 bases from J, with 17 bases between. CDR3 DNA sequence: TGTGCCAGCAGTTTAAATCAGAGGGGCCTTAGCTCCTATAATTCACCCCTCCACTTT. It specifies CASSLNQRGLSSYNSPLHF.

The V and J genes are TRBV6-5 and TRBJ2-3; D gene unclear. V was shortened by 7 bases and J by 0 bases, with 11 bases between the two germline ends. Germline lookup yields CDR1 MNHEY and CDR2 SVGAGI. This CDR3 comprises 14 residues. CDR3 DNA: TGTGCCAGCACCGACTTCCCGAGCACAGATACGCAGTATTTT. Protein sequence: CASTDFPSTDTQYF.

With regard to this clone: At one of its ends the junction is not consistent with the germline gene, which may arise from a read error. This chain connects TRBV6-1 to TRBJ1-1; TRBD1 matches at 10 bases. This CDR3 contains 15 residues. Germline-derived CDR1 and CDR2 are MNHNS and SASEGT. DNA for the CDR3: TGTGCCAGCAGAGAAGGACAGGGGGAAGGCACTGAAGCTTTCTTT. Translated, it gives CASREGQGEGTEAFF.

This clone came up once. The CDR3 DNA follows: TGTGCCAGCAGCGTAGGACCTAGCGGGGGGGATACCAAAAACATTCAGTACTTC. Translated: CASSVGPSGGDTKNIQYF. This sequence joins TRBV9 and TRBJ2-4; TRBD2 matches at 12 bases. V gave up 0 bases and J gave up 2 bases; unmatched junction bases: 6. The CDR3 is 18 residues long. The germline CDR1 and CDR2 sequences are SGDLS and YYNGEE.

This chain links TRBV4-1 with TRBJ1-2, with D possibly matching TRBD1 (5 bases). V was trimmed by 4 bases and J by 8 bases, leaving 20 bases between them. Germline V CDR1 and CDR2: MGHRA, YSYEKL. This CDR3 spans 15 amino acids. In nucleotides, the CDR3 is TGCGCCAGCAGCCCGAGAGCGGGGTCCCAGGGAGGCTACACCTTC. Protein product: CASSPRAGSQGGYTF.

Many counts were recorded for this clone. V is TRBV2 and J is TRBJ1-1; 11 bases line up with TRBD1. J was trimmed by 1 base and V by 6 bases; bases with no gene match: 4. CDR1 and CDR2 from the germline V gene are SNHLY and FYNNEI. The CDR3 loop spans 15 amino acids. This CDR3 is CASSRDRGENTEAFF. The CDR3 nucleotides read TGTGCCAGCAGCAGGGACAGGGGGGAGAACACTGAAGCTTTCTTT.